A selection of T cell receptor beta chains follows, all from one sample in a study of beta chain features in type 1 diabetes. Measured with immunoSEQ multiplex PCR; TCRdb has only the in-frame clones, and not every one. The sample includes around 360,000 clones, about 12% of them seen just once. The sequenced sample was naive CD4+ T cells from blood. These receptors were collected from a woman in her late teens or twenties with type 1 diabetes. The CDR3 runs from the conserved cysteine through the conserved F or W. The order of the fields is J gene, clone size, D gene, V gene, CDR3 DNA, CDR3 protein. The D gene is left open where the match is weak. Clone size, where shown, is once, few, many, or a class for clones that have expanded.

>TRBJ2-7|few|.|TRBV5-4
TGTGCCAGCAGCGCGACTAGCTCCTACGAGCAGTACTTC
CASSATSSYEQYF
>TRBJ1-2|once|TRBD1|TRBV4-1
TGCGCCAGCAGCCAAGTCCTCTCAGGGGGCGACTATGGCTACACCTTC
CASSQVLSGGDYGYTF
>TRBJ2-5|few|TRBD1|TRBV7-2
TGTGCCAGCAGCAACCGACAGGGCGGCGAGACCCAGTACTTC
CASSNRQGGETQYF
>TRBJ1-5|.|.|TRBV7-9
TGTGCCAGCAGCCCTGGGACATATCGCCAGCCCCAGCATTTT
CASSPGTYRQPQHF
>TRBJ1-2|few|TRBD1|TRBV29-1
TGCAGCGTGGAGCCCGGGACAGGGCGATATGGCTACACCTTC
CSVEPGTGRYGYTF
>TRBJ2-1|few|.|TRBV11-2
TGTGCCAGCAGCGCACCAAGACAGTACAATGAGCAGTTCTTC
CASSAPRQYNEQFF
>TRBJ1-6|.|TRBD1|TRBV5-1
TGCGCCAGCGGCCGGGGACAGCCCAATTCACCCCTCCACTTT
CASGRGQPNSPLHF
>TRBJ2-3|few|.|TRBV5-4
TGTGCCAGCAACCCCTGGGGCTCCACAGATACGCAGTATTTT
CASNPWGSTDTQYF
>TRBJ1-5|few|TRBD1|TRBV29-1
TGCAGCGTTGGAGGGACAGGGCTAAATCAGCCCCAGCATTTT
CSVGGTGLNQPQHF
>TRBJ2-7|.|TRBD1|TRBV6-5
TGTGCCAGCAGTTACTCCGGGACAGGATCCTACGAGCAGTACTTC
CASSYSGTGSYEQYF
>TRBJ2-1|few|TRBD2|TRBV9
TGTGCCAGCAGCGTGACTAGCGGGAGGTACAATGAGCAGTTCTTC
CASSVTSGRYNEQFF
>TRBJ2-7|few|.|TRBV5-1
TGCGCCAGCAGCTTCCGGGGCCCGGAGGGCGAGCAGTACTTC
CASSFRGPEGEQYF
>TRBJ2-1|few|TRBD2|TRBV4-3
TGCGCCAGCAGCCGGGACCTACTAGCGATATACAATGAGCAGTTCTTC
CASSRDLLAIYNEQFF
>TRBJ2-1|.|.|TRBV27
TGTGCCAGCAGTTTCGCAGGGGTGTACAATGAGCAGTTCTTC
CASSFAGVYNEQFF
>TRBJ1-6|.|.|TRBV11-2
TGTGCCAGCAGCCCACAGGGTTATAATTCACCCCTCCACTTT
CASSPQGYNSPLHF
>TRBJ1-2|.|TRBD1|TRBV6-5
TGTGCCAGCAGTGCAGACAGGGTATACGGCGGCTACACCTTC
CASSADRVYGGYTF
>TRBJ2-7|few|.|TRBV15
TGTGCCACCAGCAGAGGACAGGACACCGCCTACGAGCAGTACTTC
CATSRGQDTAYEQYF
>TRBJ2-1|.|TRBD1|TRBV30
TGTGCCTGGACAGACATGGGGACAGGGGCTTCAAAGTTCTTC
CAWTDMGTGASKFF
>TRBJ1-5|few|.|TRBV7-9
TGTGCCAGCAGCCCCGCTCGGAGCAATCAGCCCCAGCATTTT
CASSPARSNQPQHF
>TRBJ1-3|few|.|TRBV18
TGTGCCAGCTCACCAGACGGAGCAAACACCATATATTTT
CASSPDGANTIYF
>TRBJ2-1|few|TRBD2|TRBV27
TGTGCCAGCAGTCAGGCCTGGGAGGTAGCGGGAGGGAATGAGCAGTTCTTC
CASSQAWEVAGGNEQFF
>TRBJ2-7|few|TRBD2|TRBV20-1
TGCAGTGCCGGGACTAGCAGCGAGCAGTACTTC
CSAGTSSEQYF
>TRBJ1-2|.|.|TRBV9
TGTGCCAGCAGCGTAGGTCCTGCGGAGGGCTACACCTTC
CASSVGPAEGYTF
>TRBJ2-7|few|.|TRBV7-2
TGTGCCAGCACCCCACCCTTGAGCCCCTACGAGCAGTACTTC
CASTPPLSPYEQYF
>TRBJ2-6|few|.|TRBV2
TGTGCCAGCAGTCCTACGCGGGATTCTGGGGCCAACGTCCTGACTTTC
CASSPTRDSGANVLTF
>TRBJ1-2|.|.|TRBV6-5
TGTGCCAGCAGCCGCTCTGGGACACTCATCTATGGCTACACCTTC
CASSRSGTLIYGYTF
>TRBJ2-7|few|TRBD1|TRBV4-1
TGCGCCAGCAGCCAAGATCGAGGGACAGGGGTCTACGAGCAGTACTTC
CASSQDRGTGVYEQYF
>TRBJ2-1|.|.|TRBV25-1
TGTGCCACCCTCCAGGTGGAGCAGTTCTTC
CATLQVEQFF
>TRBJ1-2|few|TRBD1|TRBV28
TGTGCCAGCAGTCCGGGACAGGGGTGGGTCTATGGCTACACCTTC
CASSPGQGWVYGYTF
>TRBJ1-2|few|TRBD1|TRBV23-1
TGCGCCAGCAGTCAATATCTTCAGGGACAGGGATCGCTGTTAGACACCTTC
CASSQYLQGQGSLLDTF
>TRBJ2-7|.|.|TRBV5-5
TGTGCCAGCAGCTCCAGGATCTCCTACGAGCAGTACTTC
CASSSRISYEQYF
>TRBJ2-7|.|.|TRBV21-1
TGTGCCAGCAAAGGGGGGACAGGGGCCTACGAGCAGTACTTC
CASKGGTGAYEQYF
>TRBJ2-2|few|.|TRBV7-9
TGTGCCAGCAGCTTACGAGAGAACACCGGGGAGCTGTTTTTT
CASSLRENTGELFF
>TRBJ1-1|.|.|TRBV30
TGTGCCTGGAGTGTGGGCATACCGAATGGGGCTTTCTTT
CAWSVGIPNGAFF
>TRBJ1-1|few|.|TRBV29-1
TGCAGCGTTGAGCAACAGGGCGGGACTGAAGCTTTCTTT
CSVEQQGGTEAFF
>TRBJ2-7|few|.|TRBV18
TGTGCCAGCTCACTCTTGACAGCCTACGAGCAGTACTTC
CASSLLTAYEQYF
>TRBJ2-2|few|.|TRBV19
TGTGCCAGTACCCTGCTGACAATCCCCGGGGAGCTGTTTTTT
CASTLLTIPGELFF
>TRBJ1-2|few|TRBD1|TRBV29-1
TGCAGCGCTACGGGACAGTCTAACTATGGCTACACCTTC
CSATGQSNYGYTF
>TRBJ2-7|.|.|TRBV4-3
TGCGCCAGCAGCCAAGGGCTGGGCCCCTCCTACGAGCAGTACTTC
CASSQGLGPSYEQYF
>TRBJ2-1|few|.|TRBV19
TGTGCCAGTAGTCCCTTACCTAGTTTGGGTGAGCAGTTCTTC
CASSPLPSLGEQFF
>TRBJ1-4|.|.|TRBV27
TGTGCCAGCAGTTGGGTCAGAGGGGAAAAACTGTTTTTT
CASSWVRGEKLFF
>TRBJ1-4|few|.|TRBV5-1
TGCGCCAGCAGCTTGGGCAGGATCAATGAAAAACTGTTTTTT
CASSLGRINEKLFF
>TRBJ2-3|.|.|TRBV5-4
TGTGCCAGCAGCTTTGGACAGTCAGATACGCAGTATTTT
CASSFGQSDTQYF
>TRBJ2-3|.|.|TRBV11-2
TGTGCCAGCAGTCACGAGGGACTTCCTGATTTT
CASSHEGLPDF